This record covers a single TCR beta chain. No antigen is known for it. This sample was included in a study of cytomegalovirus exposure and HLA in healthy donors. Study-wide results and limits: The dataset shows that most TCR sequences were rare, while some public TCRs occurred in many donors.

Both 60 Vbeta primers and 13 Jbeta primers went into the PCR. In the authors' methods: An analysis performed later counted roughly 80 million unique TCR beta chains (approximately 10 million of them shared). This table comes from immunoSEQ multiplex PCR, and its TCRdb copy is limited to in-frame clones, with some not included. That table is the source of V, J and clone size, and D and trimming were worked out from the DNA. The table lists 150,000 to 200,000 clones, around 75% of them singletons. Germline CDR1 is MNHEY and CDR2 is SMNVEV (reference sequence). The CDR3 runs 14 residues. The chain uses TRBV27 and TRBJ2-5; 7 bases align to TRBD2. The DNA end lines up better with TRBJ2-7; the J call may be wrong. The receptor was isolated from a woman aged 25 to 39 in good health and CMV-seronegative. Sequences were obtained from PBMCs. CDR3 in amino acids: CASSSGLESYEQYF. The DNA of the CDR3 is TGTGCCAGCAGTTCAGGACTAGAATCCTACGAGCAGTACTTC.